This T cell receptor (beta chain) was recovered during a study of OX40 agonist ivuxolimab in advanced cancers. Overall study: Mean age 60 years, range 23 to 79; 82.7% male. The study, taken as a whole, reports: The study observed clonal expansion of CD4+ and CD8+ blood T cells by week 6 at 0.1 to 3.0 mg/kg.

Clones were sequenced by immunoSEQ multiplex PCR, and TCRdb holds only the in-frame ones, with some missing. The sample holds 20,000 to 25,000 clones, about 83% seen once. In the case of this clone: Its antigen remains unidentified.

V shed 2 bases and J shed 2 bases, with 12 bases lying between them. This CDR3 comprises 15 residues. CDR1 is SGHNT and CDR2 is YYREEE in the germline V gene (reference sequence). The chain recombines TRBV5-4 with TRBJ2-3; TRBD2 is a possible D gene (5 bases). This TCR came from an adult with an advanced solid tumor such as melanoma, head and neck, liver or kidney cancer. Sample: CD4+ or CD8+ T cells sorted from blood, taken in a trial of the OX40 agonist ivuxolimab. In DNA, the CDR3 is TGTGCCAGCAGCTTCGGCGCGGGTGCCACAGATACGCAGTATTTT. Amino acids: CASSFGAGATDTQYF.